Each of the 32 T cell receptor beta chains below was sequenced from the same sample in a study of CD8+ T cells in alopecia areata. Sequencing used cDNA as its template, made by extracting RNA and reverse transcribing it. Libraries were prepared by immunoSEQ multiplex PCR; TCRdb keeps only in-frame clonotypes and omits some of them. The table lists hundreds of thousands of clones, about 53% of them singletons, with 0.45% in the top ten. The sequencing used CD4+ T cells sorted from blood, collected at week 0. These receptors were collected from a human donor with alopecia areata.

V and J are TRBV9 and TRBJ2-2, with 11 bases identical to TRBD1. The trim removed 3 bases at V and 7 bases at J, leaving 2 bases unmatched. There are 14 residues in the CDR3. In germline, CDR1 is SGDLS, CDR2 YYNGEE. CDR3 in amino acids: CASSGTGGVGELFF. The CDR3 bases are TGTGCCAGCAGCGGGACAGGGGGCGTCGGGGAGCTGTTTTTT.

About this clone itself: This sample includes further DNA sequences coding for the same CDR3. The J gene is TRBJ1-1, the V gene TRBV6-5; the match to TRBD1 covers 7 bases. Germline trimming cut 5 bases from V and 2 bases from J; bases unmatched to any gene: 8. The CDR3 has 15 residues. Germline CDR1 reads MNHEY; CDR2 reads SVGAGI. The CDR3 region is CASSPPGQLNTEAFF. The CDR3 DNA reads TGTGCCAGCAGTCCACCGGGACAGCTTAACACTGAAGCTTTCTTT.

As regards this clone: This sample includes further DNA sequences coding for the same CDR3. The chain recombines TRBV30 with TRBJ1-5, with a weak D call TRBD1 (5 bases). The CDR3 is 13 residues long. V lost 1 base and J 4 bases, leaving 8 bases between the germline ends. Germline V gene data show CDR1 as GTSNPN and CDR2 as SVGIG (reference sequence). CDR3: CAWSGGGNQPQHF. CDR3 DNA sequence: TGTGCCTGGAGTGGCGGGGGGAATCAGCCCCAGCATTTT.

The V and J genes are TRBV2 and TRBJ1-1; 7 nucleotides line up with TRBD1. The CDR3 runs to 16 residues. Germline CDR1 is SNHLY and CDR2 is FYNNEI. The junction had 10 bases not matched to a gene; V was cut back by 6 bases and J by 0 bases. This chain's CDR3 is CASRSRGAGMNTEAFF. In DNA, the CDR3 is TGTGCCAGCAGATCCAGGGGGGCCGGGATGAACACTGAAGCTTTCTTT.

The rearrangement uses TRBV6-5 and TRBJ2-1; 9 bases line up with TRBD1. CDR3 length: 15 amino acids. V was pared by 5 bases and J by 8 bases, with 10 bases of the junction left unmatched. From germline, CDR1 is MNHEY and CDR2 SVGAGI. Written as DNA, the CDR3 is TGTGCCAGCAGTCATACGGGACAGGGTATCTATGAGCAGTTCTTC. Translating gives CASSHTGQGIYEQFF.

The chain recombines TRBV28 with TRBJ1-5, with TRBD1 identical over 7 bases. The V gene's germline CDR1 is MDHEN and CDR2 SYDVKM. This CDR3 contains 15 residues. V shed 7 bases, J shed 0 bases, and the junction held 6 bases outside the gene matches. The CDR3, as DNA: TGTGCCAGCAACCCGGACAGGCGTAGCAATCAGCCCCAGCATTTT. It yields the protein CASNPDRRSNQPQHF. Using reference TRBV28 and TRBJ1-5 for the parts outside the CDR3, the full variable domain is DVKVTQSSRYLVKRTGEKVFLECVQDMDHENMFWYRQDPGLGLRLIYFSYDVKMKEKGDIPEGYSVSREKKERFSLILESASTNQTSMYLCASNPDRRSNQPQHFGDGTRLSIL.

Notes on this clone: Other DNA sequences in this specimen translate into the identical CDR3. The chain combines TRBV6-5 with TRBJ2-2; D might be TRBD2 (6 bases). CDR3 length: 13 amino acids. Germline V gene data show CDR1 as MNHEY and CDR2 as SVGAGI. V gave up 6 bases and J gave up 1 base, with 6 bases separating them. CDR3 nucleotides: TGTGCCAGCAGGGGACTGAACACCGGGGAGCTGTTTTTT. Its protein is CASRGLNTGELFF.

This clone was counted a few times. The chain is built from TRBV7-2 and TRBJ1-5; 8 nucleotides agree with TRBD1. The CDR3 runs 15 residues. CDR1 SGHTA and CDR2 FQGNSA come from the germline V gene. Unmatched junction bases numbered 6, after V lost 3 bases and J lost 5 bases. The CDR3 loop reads CASSFRGLGDQPQHF. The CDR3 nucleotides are TGTGCCAGCAGCTTCAGGGGGCTAGGCGATCAGCCCCAGCATTTT.

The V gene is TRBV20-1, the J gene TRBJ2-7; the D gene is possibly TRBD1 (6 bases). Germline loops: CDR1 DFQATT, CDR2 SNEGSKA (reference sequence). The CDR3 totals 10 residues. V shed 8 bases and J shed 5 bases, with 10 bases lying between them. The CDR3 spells CSTGNDEQYF. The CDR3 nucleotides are TGCAGTACAGGGAACGACGAGCAGTACTTC.

This CDR3 is CASSVDPGESEQYF. CDR3 nucleotides: TGTGCCAGCAGCGTAGACCCGGGAGAGAGCGAGCAGTACTTC. J is TRBJ2-7 and V is TRBV9, with D possibly matching TRBD2 (6 bases). The CDR3 is made up of 14 amino acids. In germline, CDR1 is SGDLS, CDR2 YYNGEE. Between the trimmed V and J ends, which lost 0 bases and 6 bases, there was a span of 13 bases.

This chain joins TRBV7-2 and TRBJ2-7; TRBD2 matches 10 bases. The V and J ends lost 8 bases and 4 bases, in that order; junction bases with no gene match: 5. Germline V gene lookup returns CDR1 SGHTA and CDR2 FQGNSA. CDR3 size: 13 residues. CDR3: CASRRTSGYEQYF. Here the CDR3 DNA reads TGTGCCAGCCGCAGGACTAGCGGTTACGAGCAGTACTTC.

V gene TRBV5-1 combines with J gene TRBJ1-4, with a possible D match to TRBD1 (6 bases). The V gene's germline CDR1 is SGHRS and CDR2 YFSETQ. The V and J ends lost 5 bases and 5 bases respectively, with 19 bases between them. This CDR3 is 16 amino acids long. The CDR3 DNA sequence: TGCGCCAGCAGTTCATCATACGGCGGGGGCAATGAAAAACTGTTTTTT. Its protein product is CASSSSYGGGNEKLFF.

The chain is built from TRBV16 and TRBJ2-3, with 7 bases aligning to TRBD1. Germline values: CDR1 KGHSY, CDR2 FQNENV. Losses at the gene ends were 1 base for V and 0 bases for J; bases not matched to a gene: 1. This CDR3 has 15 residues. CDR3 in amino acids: CASSQWTGSTDTQYF. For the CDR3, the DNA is TGTGCCAGCAGCCAATGGACAGGCAGCACAGATACGCAGTATTTT.

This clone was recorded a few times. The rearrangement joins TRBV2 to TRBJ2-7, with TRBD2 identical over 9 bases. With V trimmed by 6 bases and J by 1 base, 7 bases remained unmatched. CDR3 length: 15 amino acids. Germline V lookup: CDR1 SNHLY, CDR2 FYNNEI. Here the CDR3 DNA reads TGTGCCAGCAGCGTCCGGACTAGCGAGTCCTACGAGCAGTACTTC. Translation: CASSVRTSESYEQYF.

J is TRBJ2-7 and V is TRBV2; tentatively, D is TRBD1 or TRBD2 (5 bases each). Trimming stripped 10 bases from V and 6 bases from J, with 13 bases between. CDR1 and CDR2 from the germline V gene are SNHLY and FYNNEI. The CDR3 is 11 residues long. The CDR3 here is CATTGTSEQYF. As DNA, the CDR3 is TGTGCCACGACCGGGACGAGCGAGCAGTACTTC.

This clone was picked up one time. CDR3 sequence: CASSLGQDYTEAFF. The CDR3 nucleotides read TGTGCCAGCAGTCTGGGACAGGACTACACTGAAGCTTTCTTT. The rearrangement joins TRBV27 to TRBJ1-1; the match to TRBD1 covers 8 bases. V trimming: 5 bases; J trimming: 3 bases; junction bases outside the gene matches: 5. CDR1 and CDR2 from the germline V gene are MNHEY and SMNVEV (reference sequence). This CDR3 contains 14 residues.

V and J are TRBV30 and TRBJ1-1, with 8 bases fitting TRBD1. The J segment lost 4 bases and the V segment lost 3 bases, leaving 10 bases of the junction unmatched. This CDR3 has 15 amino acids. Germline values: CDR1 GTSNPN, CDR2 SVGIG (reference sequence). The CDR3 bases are TGTGCCTGGAGAAACTCGGACAGGGAGGCCACTGAAGCTTTCTTT. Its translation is CAWRNSDREATEAFF.

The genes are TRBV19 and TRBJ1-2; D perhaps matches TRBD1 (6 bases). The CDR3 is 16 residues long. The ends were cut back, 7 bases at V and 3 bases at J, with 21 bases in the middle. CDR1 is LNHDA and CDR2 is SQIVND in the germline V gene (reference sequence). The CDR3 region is CASTSDSRGLHYGYTF. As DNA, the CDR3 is TGTGCCAGTACCTCCGACTCCAGGGGACTTCACTATGGCTACACCTTC.

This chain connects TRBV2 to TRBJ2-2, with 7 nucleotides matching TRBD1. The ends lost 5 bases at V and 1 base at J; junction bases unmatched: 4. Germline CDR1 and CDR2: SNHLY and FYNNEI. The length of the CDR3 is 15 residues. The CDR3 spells CASSYYRGNTGELFF. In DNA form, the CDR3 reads TGTGCCAGCAGTTATTACAGGGGGAACACCGGGGAGCTGTTTTTT.

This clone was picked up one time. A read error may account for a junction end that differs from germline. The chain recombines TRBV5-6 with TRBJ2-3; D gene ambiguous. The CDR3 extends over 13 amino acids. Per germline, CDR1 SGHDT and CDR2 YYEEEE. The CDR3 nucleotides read TGTGCCAGCAGCTTGGCCACCGTGGGTTCCGAGGATTTT. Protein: CASSLATVGSEDF.

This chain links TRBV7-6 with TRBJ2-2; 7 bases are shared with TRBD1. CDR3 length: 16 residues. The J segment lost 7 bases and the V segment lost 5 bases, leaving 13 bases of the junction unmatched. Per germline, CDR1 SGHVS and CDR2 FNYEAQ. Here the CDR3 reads CASSLGQSARGGELFF. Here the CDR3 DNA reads TGTGCCAGCAGCCTGGGACAGTCCGCCCGAGGCGGGGAGCTGTTTTTT.

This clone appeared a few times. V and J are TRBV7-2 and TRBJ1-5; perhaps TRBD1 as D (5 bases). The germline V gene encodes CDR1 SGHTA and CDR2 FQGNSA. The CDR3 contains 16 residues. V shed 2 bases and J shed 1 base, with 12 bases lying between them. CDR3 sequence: CASSLYGGSSNQPQHF. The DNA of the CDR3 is TGTGCCAGCAGCTTATACGGGGGATCGAGCAATCAGCCCCAGCATTTT.

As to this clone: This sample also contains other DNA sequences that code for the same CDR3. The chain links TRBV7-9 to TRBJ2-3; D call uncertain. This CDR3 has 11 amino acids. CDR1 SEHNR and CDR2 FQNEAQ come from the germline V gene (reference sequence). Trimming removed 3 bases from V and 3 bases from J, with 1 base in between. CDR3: CASSFTDTQYF. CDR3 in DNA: TGTGCCAGCAGCTTTACAGATACGCAGTATTTT.

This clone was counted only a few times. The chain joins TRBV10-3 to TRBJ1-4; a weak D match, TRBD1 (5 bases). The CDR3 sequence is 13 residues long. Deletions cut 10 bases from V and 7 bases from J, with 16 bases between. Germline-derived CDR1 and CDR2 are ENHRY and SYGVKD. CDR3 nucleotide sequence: TGTGCCACGACCCGGGGCATTGGTGAAAAACTGTTTTTT. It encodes CATTRGIGEKLFF.

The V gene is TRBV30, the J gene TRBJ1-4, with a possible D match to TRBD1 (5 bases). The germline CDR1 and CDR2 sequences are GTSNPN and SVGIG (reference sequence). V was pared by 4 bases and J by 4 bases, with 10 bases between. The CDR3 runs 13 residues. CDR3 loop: CAWNEGINEKLFF. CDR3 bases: TGTGCCTGGAACGAGGGGATTAATGAAAAACTGTTTTTT.

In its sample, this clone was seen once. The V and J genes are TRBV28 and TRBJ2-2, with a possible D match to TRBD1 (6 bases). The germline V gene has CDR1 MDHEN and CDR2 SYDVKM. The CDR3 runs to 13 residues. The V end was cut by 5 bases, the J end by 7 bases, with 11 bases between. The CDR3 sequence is CASSPQDSGELFF. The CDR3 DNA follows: TGTGCCAGCAGTCCCCAGGACAGCGGGGAGCTGTTTTTT.

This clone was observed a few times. The CDR3 is CASSPPGRTYGYTF. The CDR3 nucleotides are TGTGCCAGCTCACCACCCGGCAGGACCTATGGCTACACCTTC. The V and J genes are TRBV18 and TRBJ1-2, with D unclear. Trimming cost V 0 bases and J 4 bases, with 9 bases left between them. This CDR3 is built from 14 residues. CDR1 and CDR2 (germline): KGHSH, LQKENI.

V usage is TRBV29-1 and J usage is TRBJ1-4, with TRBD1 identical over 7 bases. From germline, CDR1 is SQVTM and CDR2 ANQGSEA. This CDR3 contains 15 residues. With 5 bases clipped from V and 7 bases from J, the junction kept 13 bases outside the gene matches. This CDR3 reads CSVTYDRERSEKLFF. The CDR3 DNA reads TGCAGCGTTACCTACGACAGGGAAAGAAGTGAAAAACTGTTTTTT.

The CDR3 DNA reads as TGTGCCAGCAGTTACTCGCAGGGGTATAATTCACCCCTCCACTTT. It specifies CASSYSQGYNSPLHF. This chain links TRBV6-5 with TRBJ1-6, with D perhaps TRBD1 (6 bases). The CDR3 is 15 residues long. V lost 0 bases, J lost 4 bases, and 7 bases lay in between. Germline-derived CDR1 and CDR2 are MNHEY and SVGAGI.

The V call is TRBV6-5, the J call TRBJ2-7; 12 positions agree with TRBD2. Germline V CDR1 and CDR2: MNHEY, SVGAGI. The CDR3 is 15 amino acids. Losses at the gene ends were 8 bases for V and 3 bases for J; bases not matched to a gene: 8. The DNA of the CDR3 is TGTGCCAGCGGACGAGGGACTAGCGGGTTCTACGAGCAGTACTTC. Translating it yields CASGRGTSGFYEQYF.

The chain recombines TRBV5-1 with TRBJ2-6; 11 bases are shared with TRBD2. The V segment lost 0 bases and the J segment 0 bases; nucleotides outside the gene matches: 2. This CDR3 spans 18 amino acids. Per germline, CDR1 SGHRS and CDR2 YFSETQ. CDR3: CASSLVAGGSSGANVLTF. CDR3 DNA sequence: TGCGCCAGCAGCTTGGTAGCGGGAGGGTCCTCTGGGGCCAACGTCCTGACTTTC.

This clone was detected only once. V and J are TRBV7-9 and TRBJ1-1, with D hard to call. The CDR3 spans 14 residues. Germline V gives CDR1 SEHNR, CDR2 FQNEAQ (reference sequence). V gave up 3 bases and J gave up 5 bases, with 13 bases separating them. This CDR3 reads CASSFDILTTEAFF. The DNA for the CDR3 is TGTGCCAGCAGCTTCGATATTCTAACGACTGAAGCTTTCTTT.